The clone carrying this T cell receptor beta chain was detected a few times. Its antigen is not known. Collection of around 9.3 milliliters of peripheral blood was performed for each donor. This sample was included in a study of blood T cells in healthy people across ages. General study findings and limits: Researchers deemed the diversity estimates from one million T cells underestimates. Older individuals had lower TCR beta diversity per million T cells (the decline was roughly linear).

Combining a sample-barcoded 5' primer with a J-beta primer mix, a second PCR ran for 7 to 11 cycles. MiXCR, run by TCRdb on the 5' RACE reads, gives a single entry per CDR3 protein. The sample lists 700,000 to 900,000 distinct CDR3 sequences, roughly 25% seen once, with roughly 3.1% in the top ten. These data also featured in a second study, about T cells of mothers and their children. From that study: T cell clones that were persistent and microchimeric went undetected.

Sequenced material: blood. This sequence was found in a boy aged 5-17 years in good health.

DNA of the CDR3: TGTGCTAGTGGAGCGATTAATCAGCCCCAGCATTTT. Translation: CASGAINQPQHF. The chain has TRBV12-5 and TRBJ1-5; D is unresolved. Germline CDR1 and CDR2: LGHNT and FRNRAP. V was cut by 6 bases and J by 4 bases, with 7 bases left in between. The CDR3 runs to 12 residues.